The clone carrying this T cell receptor (beta chain) was seen more than once but under ten times. Antigen unknown. The sample belongs to a study of T cell repertoires in cytomegalovirus infection. Study observations and caveats: CMV-specific HLA-C-restricted TCR beta clonotypes dominated the ex vivo response.

V lost 3 bases and J 8 bases, leaving 15 bases between the germline ends. This CDR3 is built from 14 residues. From germline, CDR1 is SEHNR and CDR2 FQNEAQ (reference sequence). Each CDR3 protein gets one entry after TCRdb re-called the reads with MiXCR. There are 150,000 or so distinct CDR3 sequences in the sample; about 20% occur only once, and 25% lies in the top ten. Source: CD8+ T cells from cultured PBMCs, taken from culture after CMV antigen stimulation. The clonotype comes from a human donor in good health (CMV status not recorded). Some clones in this sample may be carry-over from other donors' samples. The chain is built from TRBV7-9 and TRBJ2-3; tentative D call: TRBD2 (6 bases). CDR3 protein: CASSFAQGLPTQYF. In DNA, the CDR3 is TGTGCCAGCAGCTTCGCCCAGGGACTGCCTACGCAGTATTTT.